At least ten counts were recorded for the clone carrying this T cell receptor (beta chain). This sample is drawn from a study of T cells in Graves' hyperthyroidism and ophthalmopathy. The investigators amplified TCR beta CDR3 regions from RNA transcripts. First-round RT-PCR with HTBI primers amplified the TCR CDR3 region. A single record per CDR3 protein comes from TCRdb applying MiXCR to the multiplex PCR reads. The table has 450,000 to 700,000 distinct CDR3 sequences, around 45% seen once. Germline V gene data show CDR1 as LGHDT and CDR2 as YNNKEL (reference sequence). The CDR3 runs to 14 residues. V was shortened by 4 bases and J by 1 base, with 10 bases between the two germline ends.

The gene calls are TRBV3-1 and TRBJ2-5; D might be TRBD2 (6 bases). This sequence was found in a woman younger than 35 with Graves' hyperthyroidism. Sequenced material: peripheral blood or thyroid tissue (not recorded which). The CDR3 nucleotides are TGTGCCAGCAGCCTAACTAGCACCCAAGAGACCCAGTACTTC. Translated, it gives CASSLTSTQETQYF.